This T cell receptor beta chain was profiled in a study of blood T cell repertoires in COVID-19. Looking at the study overall: Sites in the United States, Italy and Spain provided acute and convalescent COVID-19 samples. T cells, B-cell-depleted T cells, or PBMCs supplied cDNA or gDNA.

CDR3 length equals 14 residues. After removal of 5 bases from V and 10 bases from J, the junction contained 11 bases not matched to a gene. Germline CDR1 and CDR2: MNHEY and SMNVEV (reference sequence). Authors' data handling: Estimates of nucleated cell counts were drawn from the amplification of reference gene primers. Sequencing used immunoSEQ multiplex PCR; TCRdb keeps in-frame clones, though not all of them. The DNA was the basis for D and trimming; V, J and clone size are from that table. The sample yields roughly 230,000 clones, roughly 90% seen once. Seattle patients were enrolled while actively infected and followed longitudinally.

This TCR was recovered from a woman aged 55-70 years with COVID-19, enrolled during active disease. The specimen was peripheral blood. The chain links TRBV27 to TRBJ1-2, with 9 bases aligning to TRBD1. CDR3 nucleotide sequence: TGTGCCAGCAGTCCGGACAGGGGATCTATGCTCTACACCTTC. It yields the protein CASSPDRGSMLYTF.